Listed here are 9 T cell receptor beta chains from one sample, sequenced in a study of T cells expressing NK-cell markers. No DNA is given; TCRdb re-called the 5' RACE reads and lists each CDR3 protein once. This repertoire includes fewer than 400,000 distinct CDR3 sequences. Material: blood T cells: a sorted CD56 or NKG2C T cell subset, CD4+ or CD8+ T cells, or bulk PBMC T cells (not recorded which). These receptors all stem from a woman between 45 and 60 years old in good health.

V is TRBV19 and J is TRBJ2-3; TCRdb lists TRBD2, though no DNA is available to test this call. Germline V CDR1 and CDR2: LNHDA, SQIVND (reference sequence). This CDR3 has 13 residues. The CDR3 sequence: CASGLVGTDTQYF.

The CDR3 loop is CASSYQGAGTYEQYF. The genes are TRBV27 and TRBJ2-7; TCRdb reports TRBD2, a call that lacks DNA to check it against. Germline lookup yields CDR1 MNHEY and CDR2 SMNVEV (reference sequence). The CDR3 spans 15 residues.

The chain couples TRBV6-4 to TRBJ2-1; the TCRdb call, TRBD1, lacks DNA for checking. Germline V gene sequence: CDR1 MRHNA, CDR2 SNTAGT. This CDR3 contains 14 residues. The CDR3 loop is CASSDGTAYNEQFF.

The rearrangement joins TRBV7-9 to TRBJ2-3; TCRdb proposes TRBD1, but this gene call is untestable without DNA. The CDR3 spans 15 residues. CDR1 SEHNR and CDR2 FQNEAQ come from the germline V gene (reference sequence). This CDR3 reads CASSLTGGSTDTQYF. The whole variable domain, remainder taken from reference TRBV7-9 and TRBJ2-3, is DTGVSQNPRHKITKRGQNVTFRCDPISEHNRLYWYRQTLGQGPEFLTYFQNEAQLEKSRLLSDRFSAERPKGSFSTLEIQRTEQGDSAMYLCASSLTGGSTDTQYFGPGTRLTVL.

V and J are TRBV7-6 and TRBJ2-5; TCRdb proposes TRBD2, but this gene call is untestable without DNA. CDR1 is SGHVS, CDR2 FNYEAQ, per germline. The CDR3 extends over 16 amino acids. CDR3 residues: CASGGQPGLAQETQYF.

The V call is TRBV2, the J call TRBJ1-2; without DNA, the TCRdb call of TRBD1 cannot be checked. There are 15 residues in the CDR3. Germline CDR1 is SNHLY and CDR2 is FYNNEI. CDR3 protein: CASSPTYRGGSGYTF.

The rearrangement links TRBV20-1 to TRBJ2-1; the TCRdb call, TRBD1, lacks DNA for checking. This CDR3 has 16 residues. CDR1 and CDR2 from the germline V gene are DFQATT and SNEGSKA (reference sequence). CDR3 loop: CSALTRSRQGPYEQFF.

The chain joins TRBV5-1 to TRBJ2-7; TCRdb picks TRBD2, but there is no DNA to check that call. This CDR3 has 14 residues. Germline lookup yields CDR1 SGHRS and CDR2 YFSETQ. CDR3 sequence: CASRVQGTSNEQYF.

The chain combines TRBV20-1 with TRBJ2-7; there is no DNA to check the TCRdb D call of TRBD1. This CDR3 region has 12 residues. In germline, CDR1 is DFQATT, CDR2 SNEGSKA (reference sequence). The CDR3 here is CSASQKTGLQYF.